The 14 T cell receptor beta chains listed next were all sequenced from one sample in a study of lymphopenia after photon versus proton radiotherapy. The method was immunoSEQ multiplex PCR; TCRdb's version includes in-frame clones alone and lacks a portion of them. The table has some 30,000 clones, 87% seen once; the top ten hold around 50%. Sequencing was performed on peripheral blood, taken from a patient treated with proton-based radiotherapy. The source is a woman in her fifties or sixties with cholangiocarcinoma. Some clones in this sample may be carry-over from other donors' samples.

This chain connects TRBV19 to TRBJ1-3; D possibly corresponds to TRBD1 (6 bases). From germline, CDR1 is LNHDA and CDR2 SQIVND (reference sequence). Trimming stripped 10 bases from V and 0 bases from J, with 13 bases between. CDR3 size: 14 residues. In DNA form, the CDR3 reads TGTGCCACAAAACACAGGGCCTCTGGAAACACCATATATTTT. As protein: CATKHRASGNTIYF.

This chain joins TRBV4-1 and TRBJ1-2; D is unclear. Germline CDR1 is MGHRA and CDR2 is YSYEKL. Trimming took 0 bases from V and 5 from J, leaving 10 bases between them. This CDR3 spans 14 amino acids. CDR3 DNA sequence: TGCGCCAGCAGCCAAGACAGGACGGATTATGGCTACACCTTC. As protein: CASSQDRTDYGYTF.

This sequence joins TRBV29-1 and TRBJ2-5; D is possibly TRBD1 (6 bases). The J call may be wrong; the DNA end is better matched by TRBJ2-7. Germline assignment: CDR1 SQVTM and CDR2 ANQGSEA. The CDR3 has 15 residues. For the CDR3, the DNA is TGCAGCGTTGTGCCCGGACAGCAGGCCCACTACGAGCAGTACTTC. Translating it yields CSVVPGQQAHYEQYF.

By frequency in the sample, this clone is medium-sized. The V gene is TRBV4-1, the J gene TRBJ2-7, with 9 bases that match TRBD2. Germline trimming cut 1 base from V and 5 bases from J; bases unmatched to any gene: 9. The CDR3 contains 16 residues. Germline V gene sequence: CDR1 MGHRA, CDR2 YSYEKL. As DNA, the CDR3 is TGCGCCAGCAGCCAAGCCGGGACTAGCCCCCTCCACGAGCAGTACTTC. Translated: CASSQAGTSPLHEQYF.

About this clone itself: One junction end disagrees with the germline gene, perhaps due to a read error. This chain uses TRBV4-1 with TRBJ1-1; TRBD1 is a possible D gene (6 bases). CDR3 length equals 16 residues. CDR1 MGHRA and CDR2 YSYEKL come from the germline V gene. CDR3 sequence reads: CASTQDPHRVRTEAFF. CDR3 sequence (DNA): TGCGCCAGCACCCAAGACCCTCACAGGGTTCGGACTGAAGCTTTCTTT.

The chain carries TRBV2 and TRBJ2-5; D not resolved. CDR3 length: 14 residues. V was shortened by 3 bases and J by 1 base, with 9 bases between the two germline ends. The germline gives CDR1 SNHLY, CDR2 FYNNEI. CDR3 residues: CASSDGRVQETQYF. CDR3 DNA sequence: TGTGCCAGCAGTGACGGTCGGGTCCAAGAGACCCAGTACTTC.

This clone was recorded once. The V call is TRBV29-1, the J call TRBJ1-1; D is perhaps TRBD1 (5 bases). Germline CDR1 reads SQVTM; CDR2 reads ANQGSEA. The CDR3 covers 13 residues. Trimming shortened V by 3 bases and J by 7 bases, and 15 bases separated the two germline ends. This CDR3 reads CSVDPAREGEAFF. The CDR3 nucleotides are TGCAGCGTTGATCCGGCCAGGGAGGGTGAAGCTTTCTTT.

The V and J genes are TRBV19 and TRBJ1-3; 7 positions match TRBD1. Germline V gives CDR1 LNHDA, CDR2 SQIVND (reference sequence). The CDR3 runs to 14 residues. J was trimmed by 5 bases and V by 4 bases; bases with no gene match: 5. CDR3 DNA: TGTGCCAGTAGTACCCAGAGGGGGCGAAACACCATATATTTT. It translates to CASSTQRGRNTIYF.

V is TRBV5-1 and J is TRBJ2-5, with D hard to call. The germline V gene has CDR1 SGHRS and CDR2 YFSETQ. The CDR3 length is 14 residues. Trimming cost V 0 bases and J 5 bases, with 11 bases left between them. The CDR3 sequence: CASSLGGPRETQYF. DNA of the CDR3: TGCGCCAGCAGCTTGGGCGGCCCTAGGGAGACCCAGTACTTC.

This chain connects TRBV29-1 to TRBJ1-1; 7 bases map to TRBD1. The V and J ends lost 6 bases and 0 bases, in that order; junction bases with no gene match: 1. The CDR3 sequence is 12 residues long. Per germline, CDR1 SQVTM and CDR2 ANQGSEA. In nucleotides, the CDR3 is TGCAGCGTGACAGGGATGAACACTGAAGCTTTCTTT. Its translation is CSVTGMNTEAFF. The full variable domain, in which reference TRBV29-1 and TRBJ1-1 provide the parts outside the CDR3, is SAVISQKPSRDICQRGTSLTIQCQVDSQVTMMFWYRQQPGQSLTLIATANQGSEATYESGFVIDKFPISRPNLTFSTLTVSNMSPEDSSIYLCSVTGMNTEAFFGQGTRLTVV.

The V gene is TRBV5-1, the J gene TRBJ2-6, with 8 positions matching TRBD1. The length of the CDR3 is 18 residues. Germline V gene data show CDR1 as SGHRS and CDR2 as YFSETQ. Germline trimming cut 0 bases from V and 0 bases from J; bases unmatched to any gene: 5. The CDR3, as DNA: TGCGCCAGCAGCTTGGTACTTCAGGGGGCCTCTGGGGCCAACGTCCTGACTTTC. It encodes CASSLVLQGASGANVLTF.

In regard to this clone: A read error is possible here, since a much larger clone lies one base away. The V gene is TRBV14, the J gene TRBJ2-1, with D tentatively TRBD1 or TRBD2 (5 bases each). The CDR3 sequence is 17 residues long. V lost 4 bases and J lost 4, with 20 bases in between. Germline V gene data show CDR1 as SGHDN and CDR2 as FVKESK. DNA of the CDR3: TGTGCCAGCAGCCTCGTAATCCGGGGCAGGCCATACAATGAGCAGTTCTTC. Translated, it gives CASSLVIRGRPYNEQFF.

DNA for the CDR3: TGTGCCAGCAGCGGACAGGGGAAGGACGGGGAGCTGTTTTTT. Amino acid sequence: CASSGQGKDGELFF. This chain uses TRBV9 with TRBJ2-2, with 8 nucleotides matching TRBD1. V shed 3 bases and J 7 bases; nucleotides not matched to a gene: 5. CDR3 length equals 14 residues. The germline gives CDR1 SGDLS, CDR2 YYNGEE.

V gene TRBV19 combines with J gene TRBJ2-3; 8 nucleotides agree with TRBD1. J was trimmed by 4 bases and V by 5 bases; bases with no gene match: 11. From germline, CDR1 is LNHDA and CDR2 SQIVND (reference sequence). This CDR3 comprises 16 residues. The CDR3 reads CASSPKGGQGPDTQYF. CDR3 nucleotide sequence: TGTGCCAGTAGTCCGAAGGGAGGACAGGGCCCAGATACGCAGTATTTT.